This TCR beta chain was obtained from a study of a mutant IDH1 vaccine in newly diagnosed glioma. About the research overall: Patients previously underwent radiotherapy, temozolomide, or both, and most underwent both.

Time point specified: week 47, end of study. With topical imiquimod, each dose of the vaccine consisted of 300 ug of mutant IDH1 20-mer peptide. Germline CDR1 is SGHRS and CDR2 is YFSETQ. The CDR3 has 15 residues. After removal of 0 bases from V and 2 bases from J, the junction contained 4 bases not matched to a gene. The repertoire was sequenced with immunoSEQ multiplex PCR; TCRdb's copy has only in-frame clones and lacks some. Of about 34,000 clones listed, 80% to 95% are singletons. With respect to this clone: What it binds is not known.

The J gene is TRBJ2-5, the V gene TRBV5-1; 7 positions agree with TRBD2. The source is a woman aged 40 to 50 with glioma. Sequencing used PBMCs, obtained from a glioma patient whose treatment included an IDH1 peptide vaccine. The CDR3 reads CASSLVAGVQETQYF. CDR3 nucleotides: TGCGCCAGCAGCTTGGTTGCGGGGGTTCAAGAGACCCAGTACTTC.